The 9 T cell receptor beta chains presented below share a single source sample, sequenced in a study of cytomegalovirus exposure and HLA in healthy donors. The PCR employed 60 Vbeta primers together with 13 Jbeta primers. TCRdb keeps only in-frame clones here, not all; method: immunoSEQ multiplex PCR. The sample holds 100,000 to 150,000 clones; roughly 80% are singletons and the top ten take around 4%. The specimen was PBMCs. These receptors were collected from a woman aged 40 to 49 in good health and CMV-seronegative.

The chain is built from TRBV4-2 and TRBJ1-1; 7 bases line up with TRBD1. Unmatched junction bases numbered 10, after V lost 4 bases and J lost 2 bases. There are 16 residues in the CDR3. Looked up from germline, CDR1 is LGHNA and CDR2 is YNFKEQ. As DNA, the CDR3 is TGTGCCAGCAGCCTAGACCTCGGGACAGTTAACACTGAAGCTTTCTTT. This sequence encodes CASSLDLGTVNTEAFF.

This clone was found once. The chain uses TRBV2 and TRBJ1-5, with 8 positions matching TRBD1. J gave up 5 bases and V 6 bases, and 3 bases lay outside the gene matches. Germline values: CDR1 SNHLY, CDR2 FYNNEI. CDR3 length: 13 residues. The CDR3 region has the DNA TGTGCCAGCAGACAGGACAGGGATCAGCCCCAGCATTTT. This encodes CASRQDRDQPQHF.

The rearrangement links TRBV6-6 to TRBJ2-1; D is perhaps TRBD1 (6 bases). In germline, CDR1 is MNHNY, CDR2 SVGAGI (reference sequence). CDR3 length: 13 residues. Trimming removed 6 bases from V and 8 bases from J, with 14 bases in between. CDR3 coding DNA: TGTGCCAGCAGGGTCCCACAGGGTGATGAGCAGTTCTTC. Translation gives CASRVPQGDEQFF.

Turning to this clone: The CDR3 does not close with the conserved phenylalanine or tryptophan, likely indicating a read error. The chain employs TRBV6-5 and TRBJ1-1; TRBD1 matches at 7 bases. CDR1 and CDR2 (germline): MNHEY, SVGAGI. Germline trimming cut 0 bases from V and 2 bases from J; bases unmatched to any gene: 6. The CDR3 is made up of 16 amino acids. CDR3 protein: CASSYSHQGGNTEAFL. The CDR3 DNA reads TGTGCCAGCAGTTACTCTCATCAGGGGGGCAACACTGAAGCTTTCCTT.

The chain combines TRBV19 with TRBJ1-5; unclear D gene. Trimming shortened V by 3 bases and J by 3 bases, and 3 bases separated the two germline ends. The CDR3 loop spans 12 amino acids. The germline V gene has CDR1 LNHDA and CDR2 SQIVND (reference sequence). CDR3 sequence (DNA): TGTGCCAGTAGTATCCTCAATCAGCCCCAGCATTTT. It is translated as CASSILNQPQHF.

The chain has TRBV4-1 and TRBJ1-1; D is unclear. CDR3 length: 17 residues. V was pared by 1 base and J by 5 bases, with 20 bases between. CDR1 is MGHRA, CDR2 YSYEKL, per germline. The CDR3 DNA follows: TGCGCCAGCAGCCAAGTTATGGGCGGAGGCCTTGGGACTGAAGCTTTCTTT. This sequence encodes CASSQVMGGGLGTEAFF.

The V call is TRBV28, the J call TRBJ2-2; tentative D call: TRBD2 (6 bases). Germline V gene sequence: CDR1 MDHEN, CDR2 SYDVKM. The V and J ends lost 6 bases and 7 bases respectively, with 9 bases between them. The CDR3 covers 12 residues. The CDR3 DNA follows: TGTGCCAGCAGCGGGAGCGGCGGGGAGCTGTTTTTT. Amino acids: CASSGSGGELFF.

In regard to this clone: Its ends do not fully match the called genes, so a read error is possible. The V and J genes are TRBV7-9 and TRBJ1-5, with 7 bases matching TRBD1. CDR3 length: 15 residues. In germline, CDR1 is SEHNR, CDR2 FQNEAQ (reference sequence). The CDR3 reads CSSSFGQVPNQPQHF. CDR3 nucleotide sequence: TGTTCCAGCAGCTTCGGACAGGTCCCCAATCAGCCCCAGCATTTT.

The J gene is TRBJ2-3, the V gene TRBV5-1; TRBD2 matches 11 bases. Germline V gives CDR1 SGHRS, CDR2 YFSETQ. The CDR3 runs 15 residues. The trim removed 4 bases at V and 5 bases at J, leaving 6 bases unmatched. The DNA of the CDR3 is TGCGCCAGCAGCACGACCGGGACTAGCGGAGATACGCAGTATTTT. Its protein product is CASSTTGTSGDTQYF.